These 32 T cell receptor beta chains originate from one sample sequenced in a study of beta chain features in type 1 diabetes. The investigators reverse transcribed all of the isolated RNA, so they sequenced expressed TCRB transcripts. The assay was immunoSEQ multiplex PCR, and TCRdb's table has in-frame clones only and misses some. The sample comprises around 300,000 clones, about 8% of which are singletons, and over 0.8% rests with the top ten. Sequencing input: central memory CD4+ T cells from blood. The receptors come from a woman younger than 30 in good health.

The rearrangement uses TRBV7-2 and TRBJ1-6, with D unclear. V was trimmed by 1 base and J by 8 bases, leaving 9 bases between them. The CDR3 sequence is 14 residues long. CDR1 is SGHTA and CDR2 is FQGNSA in the germline V gene. The CDR3 loop is CASSLEVVDSPLHF. CDR3 nucleotide sequence: TGTGCCAGCAGCTTAGAAGTAGTCGATTCACCCCTCCACTTT.

In its sample, this clone was seen a few times. The V call is TRBV30, the J call TRBJ1-2; D call uncertain. With 0 bases removed from V and 6 bases from J, the gap between germline ends came to 11 bases. This CDR3 has 13 amino acids. The germline V gene encodes CDR1 GTSNPN and CDR2 SVGIG (reference sequence). The CDR3 coding sequence is TGTGCCTGGAGTGTACTCACGGGCCATGGCTACACCTTC. It is translated as CAWSVLTGHGYTF.

This clone came up a few times. This sequence joins TRBV27 and TRBJ1-2; no clear D. The CDR3 loop spans 14 amino acids. Germline loops: CDR1 MNHEY, CDR2 SMNVEV (reference sequence). V gave up 1 base and J gave up 8 bases, with 14 bases separating them. The DNA of the CDR3 is TGTGCCAGCAGTTTATATTCTGCCCCGGTCGGCTACACCTTC. This encodes CASSLYSAPVGYTF.

The chain combines TRBV29-1 with TRBJ2-7; 13 bases align to TRBD2. CDR1 is SQVTM, CDR2 ANQGSEA, per germline. The CDR3 is 16 amino acids. The V gene end was trimmed by 5 bases and the J gene end by 4 bases; junction bases not matched to a gene: 11. The CDR3, as DNA: TGCAGCGTTTCCGGGACTAGCGGGAACTTGTTGTACGAGCAGTACTTC. Amino acids: CSVSGTSGNLLYEQYF.

The chain carries TRBV5-4 and TRBJ1-2; 7 bases are shared with TRBD1. Trimming took 2 bases from V and 8 from J; bases not matched to a gene: 6. This CDR3 spans 13 amino acids. Germline loops: CDR1 SGHNT, CDR2 YYREEE (reference sequence). This CDR3 reads CASSLEGARGYTF. In DNA, the CDR3 is TGTGCCAGCAGCTTAGAGGGGGCGAGGGGCTACACCTTC.

The chain has TRBV19 and TRBJ2-5, with 7 bases matching TRBD1. The better agreement between TRBJ2-7 and the DNA end casts doubt on the J call. From germline, CDR1 is LNHDA and CDR2 SQIVND (reference sequence). The CDR3 runs 13 residues. The CDR3 DNA follows: TGTGCCACCTCGGACAGGCGAGCCTACGAGCAGTACTTC. Translated, it gives CATSDRRAYEQYF.

In its sample, this clone was seen a few times. This chain joins TRBV25-1 and TRBJ1-1, with D possibly matching TRBD1 (6 bases). The CDR3 extends over 13 amino acids. Germline CDR1 reads MGHDK; CDR2 reads SYGVNS. Trimming removed 6 bases from V and 4 bases from J, with 12 bases in between. CDR3 sequence (DNA): TGTGCCAGCAGACAGGGTGGCGGCACTGAAGCTTTCTTT. This codes for CASRQGGGTEAFF.

The V and J genes are TRBV5-1 and TRBJ2-2; D uncertain. CDR3 length: 15 amino acids. CDR1 SGHRS and CDR2 YFSETQ come from the germline V gene. V was shortened by 0 bases and J by 0 bases, with 6 bases between the two germline ends. The CDR3 DNA follows: TGCGCCAGCAGCTTGGAGGCCCCGAACACCGGGGAGCTGTTTTTT. Translating gives CASSLEAPNTGELFF.

The gene calls are TRBV27 and TRBJ1-2; no clear D. The CDR3 loop spans 15 amino acids. The V gene lost 1 base and the J gene lost 2 bases, with 11 bases spanning the gap. The germline gives CDR1 MNHEY, CDR2 SMNVEV (reference sequence). For the CDR3, the DNA is TGTGCCAGCAGTTTATTTGGCGGAGCCAACTATGGCTACACCTTC. It specifies CASSLFGGANYGYTF.

This clone turned up a few times. The gene calls are TRBV7-2 and TRBJ2-7; 7 positions match TRBD1. Unmatched junction bases numbered 5, after V lost 6 bases and J lost 0 bases. The CDR3 runs 14 residues. Germline CDR1 reads SGHTA; CDR2 reads FQGNSA. The CDR3 bases are TGTGCCAGCAGGGACAGGTCGAACTCCTACGAGCAGTACTTC. It codes for CASRDRSNSYEQYF.

The chain recombines TRBV7-9 with TRBJ2-1; the match to TRBD2 covers 8 bases. CDR1 is SEHNR and CDR2 is FQNEAQ in the germline V gene (reference sequence). This CDR3 spans 17 amino acids. V lost 5 bases and J lost 2; bases outside the gene matches: 11. This CDR3 is CASSQEEHSGAYNEQFF. The CDR3 bases are TGTGCCAGCAGCCAAGAAGAGCATAGCGGGGCCTACAATGAGCAGTTCTTC.

The chain joins TRBV7-9 to TRBJ1-5; 7 nucleotides line up with TRBD1. Germline lookup yields CDR1 SEHNR and CDR2 FQNEAQ (reference sequence). Trimming cost V 5 bases and J 4 bases; bases outside gene matches: 5. CDR3 length equals 14 residues. The CDR3 spells CASSRQGENQPQHF. CDR3 bases: TGTGCCAGCAGCCGACAGGGTGAGAATCAGCCCCAGCATTTT.

This chain uses TRBV25-1 with TRBJ1-6, with D tentatively TRBD1 (5 bases). The CDR3 length is 17 residues. Trimming stripped 6 bases from V and 0 bases from J, with 15 bases between. Per the germline V gene, CDR1 is MGHDK and CDR2 is SYGVNS. CDR3 bases: TGTGCCAGCAGCCGCAGGGTTCCCAGCTCCTATAATTCACCCCTCCACTTT. Translation gives CASSRRVPSSYNSPLHF.

The rearrangement links TRBV29-1 to TRBJ2-5; D is unresolved. Trimming removed 0 bases at V and 7 bases at J, with 6 bases between. The length of the CDR3 is 11 residues. Germline values: CDR1 SQVTM, CDR2 ANQGSEA. Written as DNA, the CDR3 is TGCAGCGTTGAAGACCGTGTGACCCAGTACTTC. This sequence encodes CSVEDRVTQYF.

The V call is TRBV10-3, the J call TRBJ2-5; the match to TRBD1 covers 7 bases. Germline assignment: CDR1 ENHRY and CDR2 SYGVKD. Germline trimming cut 6 bases from V and 2 bases from J; bases unmatched to any gene: 9. The CDR3 has 15 residues. The CDR3 spells CAISSAGTAQETQYF. The CDR3 DNA follows: TGTGCCATCAGCTCAGCCGGGACAGCACAAGAGACCCAGTACTTC.

This clone has only a few counts. The rearrangement joins TRBV13 to TRBJ1-5; D is perhaps TRBD1 (5 bases). The V end was cut by 0 bases, the J end by 4 bases, with 10 bases between. The CDR3 sequence is 15 residues long. Looked up from germline, CDR1 is PRHDT and CDR2 is FYEKMQ (reference sequence). CDR3 bases: TGTGCCAGCAGCTTAGGCGGACCAGGGAATCAGCCCCAGCATTTT. Its translation is CASSLGGPGNQPQHF.

This clone was counted a few times. CDR3 residues: CASSLLNTEAFF. CDR3 nucleotide sequence: TGTGCCAGCAGTTTACTGAACACTGAAGCTTTCTTT. V usage is TRBV28 and J usage is TRBJ1-1, with D unresolved. The CDR3 runs to 12 residues. Germline assignment: CDR1 MDHEN and CDR2 SYDVKM. V lost 2 bases, J lost 0 bases, and 1 base lay in between.

V is TRBV29-1 and J is TRBJ2-3; possibly TRBD2 for D (6 bases). Germline assignment: CDR1 SQVTM and CDR2 ANQGSEA. V was cut by 1 base and J by 1 base, with 12 bases left in between. The CDR3 contains 15 residues. CDR3 bases: TGCAGCGTTGAAGCCCCCCGCGGGGGCACAGATACGCAGTATTTT. Encoded protein: CSVEAPRGGTDTQYF.

This clone has a handful of counts. The V call is TRBV2, the J call TRBJ2-5, with 11 bases identical to TRBD2. Germline values: CDR1 SNHLY, CDR2 FYNNEI. The CDR3 sequence is 15 residues long. Trimming at V came to 8 bases and at J to 6 bases, leaving 11 bases not matched to a gene. Here the CDR3 DNA reads TGTGCCAGCGAACAAGGGACTAGCGGAGCTAAGACCCAGTACTTC. This codes for CASEQGTSGAKTQYF.

This chain uses TRBV5-1 with TRBJ2-7, with D uncertain. The CDR3 is 17 amino acids. Germline CDR1 and CDR2: SGHRS and YFSETQ. Trimming removed 4 bases at V and 3 bases at J, with 23 bases between. CDR3 nucleotide sequence: TGCGCCAGCAGCCCACGCACCGTAGCAGAAGGCAACTACGAGCAGTACTTC. Its protein is CASSPRTVAEGNYEQYF.

The gene calls are TRBV7-2 and TRBJ2-2; no clear D gene. The CDR3 runs to 15 residues. Germline V CDR1 and CDR2: SGHTA, FQGNSA. V was trimmed by 5 bases and J by 2 bases, leaving 12 bases between them. CDR3 bases: TGTGCCAGCAGCCATTATAAAAGCAACACCGGGGAGCTGTTTTTT. Its protein is CASSHYKSNTGELFF.

Only a few counts were recorded for this clone. The chain carries TRBV29-1 and TRBJ1-3; D unresolved. Germline lookup yields CDR1 SQVTM and CDR2 ANQGSEA. The CDR3 covers 12 residues. DNA for the CDR3: TGCGCCGCGGGCCTTTCTGGAAACACCATATATTTT. Translated: CAAGLSGNTIYF.

This clone was observed a few times. The V call is TRBV9, the J call TRBJ2-1; 7 bases align to TRBD1. The CDR3 extends over 15 amino acids. Trimming cost V 2 bases and J 9 bases; bases outside gene matches: 11. Germline CDR1 is SGDLS and CDR2 is YYNGEE. The CDR3 DNA sequence: TGTGCCAGCAGCGTGCAGACAGGGACCCTTGGTGAGCAGTTCTTC. This gives the protein CASSVQTGTLGEQFF.

V gene TRBV21-1 combines with J gene TRBJ2-3; the D call of TRBD1 is as the table states it, not checked on the DNA. TRBV21-1 represents a pseudogene. The CDR3 covers 15 residues. The chain's CDR3 is CASSKTDRSTDTQYF. CDR3 nucleotide sequence: TGTGCCAGCAGCAAAACGGACAGGAGCACAGATACGCAGTATTTT.

A remark on this clone: A read error may explain this, as a much larger clone is one base away. Other DNA variants within this sample encode the same CDR3. The chain links TRBV10-3 to TRBJ2-5, with D maybe TRBD1 (5 bases). This CDR3 comprises 12 residues. The V gene's germline CDR1 is ENHRY and CDR2 SYGVKD. CDR3 amino acids: CAISYDRETQYF. CDR3 nucleotides: TGCGCCATCAGCTACGACAGAGAGACCCAGTACTTC.

This clone was recorded a few times. V is TRBV7-6 and J is TRBJ2-1, with D tentatively TRBD1 (7 bases). CDR3 length equals 16 residues. Germline V gene data show CDR1 as SGHVS and CDR2 as FNYEAQ. V gave up 5 bases and J gave up 10 bases, with 24 bases separating them. The CDR3 bases are TGTGCCAGCAGCCCGCTCCGAGGCAGGGGGGAAGGGGAGCAGTTCTTC. Its translation is CASSPLRGRGEGEQFF.

This clone was found many times. The V gene is TRBV7-2, the J gene TRBJ2-7; D not certain. The CDR3 extends over 14 amino acids. V gave up 1 base and J gave up 0 bases, with 7 bases separating them. Germline CDR1 and CDR2: SGHTA and FQGNSA. Written as DNA, the CDR3 is TGTGCCAGCAGCTTAGGTCACAGCTCCTACGAGCAGTACGTC. Translation gives CASSLGHSSYEQYV.

This clone was picked up many times. The rearrangement links TRBV14 to TRBJ1-6, with D possibly matching TRBD1 (5 bases). The CDR3 is made up of 16 amino acids. Between the trimmed V and J ends, which lost 3 bases and 0 bases, there was a span of 9 bases. The germline V gene has CDR1 SGHDN and CDR2 FVKESK. Here the CDR3 DNA reads TGTGCCAGCAGCCACGGGGGGAGCTCCTATAATTCACCCCTCCACTTT. It encodes CASSHGGSSYNSPLHF. Combining the CDR3 with reference TRBV14 and TRBJ1-6 gives the whole variable domain EAGVTQFPSHSVIEKGQTVTLRCDPISGHDNLYWYRRVMGKEIKFLLHFVKESKQDESGMPNNRFLAERTGGTYSTLKVQPAELEDSGVYFCASSHGGSSYNSPLHFGNGTRLTVT.

Only a few counts were recorded for this clone. The chain combines TRBV4-1 with TRBJ1-1; unclear D gene. The CDR3 contains 14 residues. Per germline, CDR1 MGHRA and CDR2 YSYEKL. Trimming stripped 3 bases from V and 1 base from J, with 9 bases between. The CDR3 here is CASSQREWNTEAFF. The DNA for the CDR3 is TGCGCCAGCAGCCAGCGTGAGTGGAACACTGAAGCTTTCTTT.

The chain uses TRBV18 and TRBJ1-1; maybe TRBD1 (5 bases). The CDR3 length is 14 residues. Germline V gene lookup returns CDR1 KGHSH and CDR2 LQKENI. The germline V and J ends were trimmed by 2 bases and 3 bases, with 10 bases remaining between them. The CDR3 here is CASSPRGTDTEAFF. CDR3 nucleotides: TGTGCCAGCTCACCAAGGGGCACGGACACTGAAGCTTTCTTT.

The V and J genes are TRBV15 and TRBJ1-3, with no clear D. Germline CDR1 and CDR2: LNHNV and YYDKDF (reference sequence). The ends were cut back, 7 bases at V and 0 bases at J, with 13 bases in the middle. The CDR3 is 15 amino acids. CDR3 sequence: CATTLQITSGNTIYF. In nucleotides, the CDR3 is TGTGCCACCACGCTTCAGATTACCTCTGGAAACACCATATATTTT.

The J gene is TRBJ1-1, the V gene TRBV6-6; D unclear. Germline V gene sequence: CDR1 MNHNY, CDR2 SVGAGI (reference sequence). The length of the CDR3 is 12 residues. Trimming shortened V by 4 bases and J by 7 bases, and 10 bases separated the two germline ends. The CDR3 DNA reads as TGTGCCAGCAGTTTGGTACAGCTTGAAGCTTTCTTT. It is translated as CASSLVQLEAFF.